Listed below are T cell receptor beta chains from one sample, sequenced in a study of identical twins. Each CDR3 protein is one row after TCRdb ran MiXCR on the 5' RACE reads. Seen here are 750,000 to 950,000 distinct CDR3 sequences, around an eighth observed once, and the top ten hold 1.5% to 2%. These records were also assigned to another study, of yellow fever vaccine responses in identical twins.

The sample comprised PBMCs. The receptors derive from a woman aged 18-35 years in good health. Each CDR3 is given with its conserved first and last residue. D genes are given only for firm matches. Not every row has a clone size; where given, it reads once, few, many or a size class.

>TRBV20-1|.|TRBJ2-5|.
CSATRSKETQYF
TGCAGTGCTACAAGGAGTAAAGAGACCCAGTACTTC
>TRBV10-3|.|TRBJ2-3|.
CAISESGEISTDTQYF
TGTGCCATCAGTGAGTCAGGGGAGATAAGCACAGATACGCAGTATTTT
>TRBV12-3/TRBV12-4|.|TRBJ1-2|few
CASSFDLAGGYTF
TGTGCCAGCAGTTTCGATTTAGCTGGAGGCTACACCTTC
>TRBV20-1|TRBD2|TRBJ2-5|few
CSARVAGGETQYF
TGCAGTGCTAGAGTAGCGGGAGGGGAGACCCAGTACTTC
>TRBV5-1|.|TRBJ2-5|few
CASSAQKQETQYF
TGCGCCAGCAGCGCACAGAAACAAGAGACCCAGTACTTC
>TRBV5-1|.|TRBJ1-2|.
CASSFPSDGYGYTF
TGCGCCAGCAGCTTCCCCTCGGACGGCTATGGCTACACCTTC
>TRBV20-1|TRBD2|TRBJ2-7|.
CSAPGLAGSGQYF
TGCAGTGCTCCGGGACTAGCGGGATCGGGGCAGTACTTC
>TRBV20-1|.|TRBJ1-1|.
CSARSGGPKLINTEAFF
TGCAGTGCTAGATCGGGCGGGCCCAAACTAATTAACACTGAAGCTTTCTTT
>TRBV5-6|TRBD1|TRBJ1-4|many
CASSLEGGGSEKLFF
TGTGCCAGCAGCTTGGAAGGAGGGGGCTCTGAAAAACTGTTTTTT
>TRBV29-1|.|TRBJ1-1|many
CSVYGNTEAFF
TGCAGCGTCTACGGGAACACTGAAGCTTTCTTT
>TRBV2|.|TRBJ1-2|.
CASSEAPQPNYGYTF
TGTGCCAGCAGTGAAGCGCCCCAACCTAACTATGGCTACACCTTC
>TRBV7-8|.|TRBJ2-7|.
CASSLGGGPWSEQYF
TGTGCCAGCAGCTTAGGGGGGGGGCCGTGGTCCGAGCAGTACTTC
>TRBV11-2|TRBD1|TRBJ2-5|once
CASSPTGVKQYF
TGTGCCAGCAGCCCCACAGGGGTAAAACAGTACTTC
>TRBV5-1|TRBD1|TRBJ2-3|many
CASRWDSYTDTQYF
TGCGCCAGCAGATGGGACAGCTACACAGATACGCAGTATTTT
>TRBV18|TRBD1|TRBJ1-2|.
CASSPPSGQGLYGYTF
TGTGCCAGCTCACCGCCCTCGGGACAGGGACTCTATGGCTACACCTTC
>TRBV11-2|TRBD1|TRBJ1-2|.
CASSPGTGLYGYTF
TGTGCCAGCAGCCCCGGGACAGGACTATATGGCTACACCTTC
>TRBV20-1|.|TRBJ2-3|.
CSARDGTRDTQYF
TGCAGTGCTAGAGACGGGACCAGGGATACGCAGTATTTT
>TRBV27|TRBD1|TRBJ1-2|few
CASSPGTGDGYTF
TGTGCCAGCAGCCCGGGGACAGGGGATGGCTACACCTTC
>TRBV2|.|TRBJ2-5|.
CASRLGPETQYF
TGTGCCAGCAGGCTAGGGCCGGAGACCCAGTACTTC
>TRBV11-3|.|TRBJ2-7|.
CASSLSQSYEQYF
TGTGCCAGCAGCTTAAGCCAGTCCTACGAGCAGTACTTC
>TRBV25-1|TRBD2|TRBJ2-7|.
CASSGGDHEQYF
TGTGCCAGCAGCGGGGGGGACCACGAGCAGTACTTC
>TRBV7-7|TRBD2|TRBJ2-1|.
CASSLGTSGSPRNNEQFF
TGTGCCAGCAGCTTAGGGACTAGCGGGAGCCCAAGGAACAATGAGCAGTTCTTC
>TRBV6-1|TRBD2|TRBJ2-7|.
CASSDSLGVAGGYEQYF
TGTGCCAGCAGTGATTCTTTGGGGGTAGCGGGAGGGTACGAGCAGTACTTC
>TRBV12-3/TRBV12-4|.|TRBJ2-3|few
CASRGQEGFADTQYF
TGTGCCAGCCGAGGACAGGAGGGGTTTGCAGATACGCAGTATTTT
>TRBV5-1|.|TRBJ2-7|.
CASSLVSSYQNSYEQYF
TGCGCCAGCAGCTTGGTTAGCAGTTATCAAAACTCCTACGAGCAGTACTTC
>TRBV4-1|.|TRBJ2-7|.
CASSQDSRLGSYEQYF
TGCGCCAGCAGCCAAGATTCCAGGCTAGGATCCTACGAGCAGTACTTC
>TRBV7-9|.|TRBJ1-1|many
CASSPGGKAEAFF
TGTGCCAGCAGTCCTGGTGGGAAGGCTGAAGCTTTCTTT
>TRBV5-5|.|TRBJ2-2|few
CASSFRVKNTGELFF
TGTGCCAGCAGCTTTAGGGTCAAGAACACCGGGGAGCTGTTTTTT
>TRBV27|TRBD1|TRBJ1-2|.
CASSPRQGAVGYTF
TGTGCCAGCAGTCCTCGACAGGGGGCGGTTGGCTACACCTTC